A selection of T cell receptor beta chains follows, all from one sample in a study of T-cell memory formation after mild COVID-19. Each CDR3 protein is one row after TCRdb ran MiXCR on the 5' RACE reads. This table has hundreds of thousands of distinct CDR3 sequences, 15% to 20% appearing once. The sample comprised PBMCs or a T cell subset sorted from them (not recorded which). The source is an adult woman who had mild COVID-19 (a few samples of this study predate the infection). Cell type and time point are not known. Each CDR3 is given with its conserved first and last residue. D genes are given only for firm matches. Expanded clones get a size class; other rows say once, few or many, or leave the size out.

j_call	d_call	v_call	clone_size	cdr3_nt	cdr3_aa
TRBJ2-1	.	TRBV24-1	few	TGTGCCACCAGTGAGAGGCCCGCCTACAATGAGCAGTTCTTC	CATSERPAYNEQFF
TRBJ2-7	TRBD1	TRBV6-1	.	TGTGCCAGCAGTGAAACCGGACAGGGGGCGTTGGACGAGCAGTACTTC	CASSETGQGALDEQYF
TRBJ2-5	.	TRBV7-2	.	TGTGCCAGCAGCTTAGGTCGTTCTAGGGGGACCCAGTACTTC	CASSLGRSRGTQYF
TRBJ2-7	.	TRBV7-9	.	TGTGCCAGCACCCCCCCAGGACCTAGCTACGAGCAGTACTTC	CASTPPGPSYEQYF
TRBJ1-6	.	TRBV5-1	.	TGCGCCAGCAGCTTGCAGGTGGATAATTCACCCCTCCACTTT	CASSLQVDNSPLHF
TRBJ2-7	TRBD1	TRBV5-5	few	TGTGCCAGCAGCGTCGATCCGGGACAGGTATCCTTCGGGCAGTACTTC	CASSVDPGQVSFGQYF
TRBJ1-1	.	TRBV29-1	.	TGCAGCGTTGAAGCCTGGGGGAACACTGAAGCTTTCTTT	CSVEAWGNTEAFF
TRBJ1-5	.	TRBV4-1	few	TGCGCCAGCAGCCAAGAAGTTAGGTCCGCGGGTATTCAGCCCCAGCATTTT	CASSQEVRSAGIQPQHF
TRBJ2-2	.	TRBV15	many	TGTGCCACCAGTAACTCTTATAAGGACCTCACCGGGGAGCTGTTTTTT	CATSNSYKDLTGELFF
TRBJ1-1	.	TRBV6-2/TRBV6-3	few	TGTGCCAGCAGTTACTTCCGCCAGCCCAGGACTGAAGCTTTCTTT	CASSYFRQPRTEAFF
TRBJ2-7	TRBD2	TRBV7-9	few	TGTGCCAGCACCCGAAGCGGGGGCTACGAGCAGTACTTC	CASTRSGGYEQYF
TRBJ2-1	TRBD2	TRBV7-9	.	TGTGCCAGCACCCCGGGGCCTAGCGGGAGTGGTAGTGAGCAGTTCTTC	CASTPGPSGSGSEQFF
TRBJ2-7	.	TRBV5-1	.	TGCGCCAGCAGCTTGGGGCTAAAAGGCGAGCAGTACTTC	CASSLGLKGEQYF